This T cell receptor beta chain was recorded in a study of blood T cells in healthy people across ages (dated by TCRdb to between 2014 and 2017). With regard to the full study: In model experiments, roughly one uniquely barcoded TCR beta cDNA molecule per two T cells was captured by template switching. The donors were split into four age groups: young (average about 15 years), middle-aged (39), aged (roughly 60) and long-lived (under 85). Two additional independent replicas of 1 million unique cDNA reads from the same blood draw were analyzed for two donors (one aged 18 to 30 and one aged 80 or older). Age-related changes in TCR beta repertoire diversity were measured in the study by deep sequencing normalized with unique cDNA molecular identifiers. To avoid experimental bias, donors of different ages were spread randomly across the sequencing lanes.

Library preparation used 5' RACE. The instrument was an Illumina HiSeq 2500. A second PCR of roughly 6 to 11 cycles was run with a J-beta primer mix and a sample-barcoded 5' primer. A template-switch 5' adaptor carrying 12 random nucleotides introduced a unique molecular identifier onto each TCR beta cDNA molecule. At least 2.5 million CDR3-containing paired-end reads were obtained from each sample. First-strand cDNA synthesis was performed from all RNA using the Mint cDNA synthesis kit, with priming by a TRBC-specific oligonucleotide. Following uracil-DNA glycosylase treatment, all cDNA underwent a first 18-cycle PCR with the universal primers M1SS and BC2_uni_R. In the paper's pipeline: Each sample was normalized by randomly selecting 1 million high-quality reads, each carrying a distinct molecular identifier. Instead of being binned into consensus sequences, reads with shared molecular identifiers were discarded. MiTCR, with a Q25 quality threshold and the strictest error-elimination algorithm, was used for CDR3 identification, clonotype clustering and error correction. A nonparametric unseen species model with Euler transformation was used to estimate a lower bound on total TCR beta diversity. The raw public data were reprocessed by TCRdb itself: fastp quality trimming at Q25, MiXCR clonotype calling, in-frame beta chains only. When rows share a CDR3 protein, they turn into one entry using the most common DNA and genes. The V and J calls reflect TCRdb's pipeline rather than the authors' work. The sample records 600,000 to 800,000 distinct CDR3 sequences, over 40% of which are singletons. The ten biggest clones cover roughly 14% of the sample.

The donors were roughly 38 Caucasian individuals from Russia, aged roughly 6 to 100 years, who were systemically healthy. Each donor gave about 9.7 milliliters of peripheral blood, drawn into EDTA-treated Vacutainer tubes. PBMCs were isolated by Ficoll-Paque density-gradient centrifugation, with at least 7 million obtained per sample. Trizol reagent was used to extract total RNA from PBMCs, with at least 6 micrograms per sample. Naive CD45RAhigh/CD27high T cell percentages were measured by flow cytometry on a PBMC aliquot from every donor. The CDR3 sequence holds 14 residues, the cysteine and phenylalanine included. Only the CDR3 DNA is retained, 42 bases long and in frame from the first base. The germline V gene supplies CDR1 SGHRS and CDR2 YFSETQ. V ends up 4 bases short and J 2 bases short, with an unmatched junction base count of 3. Notes on this clonotype: What this receptor recognizes is not known. No base-level quality is on record; no much larger clone is a single base apart.

Results and caveats for the whole study, not just this receptor: Estimates of total diversity based on one million sequenced T cells were considered lower bounds and underestimates. As age increased, observed TCR beta diversity per million T cells dropped in a roughly linear way, and a significant reduction was already evident by age roughly 40. Compared with the aged group, more naive CD4+ T cells, fewer expanded clones and increased TCR diversity were shown by the long-lived group, suggesting age selection. Observed TCR beta diversity correlated strongly with the percentage of naive T cells measured by flow cytometry. Bulk unsorted PBMC profiling prevented conclusive comparison of naive and antigen-experienced compartments. Because donor CMV infection status was unknown, age-related changes in expanded clonotypes were potentially confounded.

Material for sequencing was blood. This sequence was found in an elderly woman in good health. The sequence joins TRBV5-1 to TRBJ2-3; a stretch of 8 junction bases matches TRBD1. The bases read TGCGCCAGCAGCACGGGACAGGTCACAGATACGCAGTATTTT. Its translation is CASSTGQVTDTQYF.